This T cell receptor (beta chain) is drawn from a study of early T cells in non-severe SARS-CoV-2 infection (dated by TCRdb to the early 2020s). Context from the whole study: Because TCR sequencing was done on bulk RNA from unsorted whole blood, the alpha and beta chains could not be paired. Beyond this particular receptor, the publication reports: Matching against VDJdb was skewed toward anti-spike CD8 responses, likely underestimated virus-specific expansions, and missed private and CD4 specificities.

A case-control design nested within a healthcare worker cohort in London, UK, was used, with weekly nasopharyngeal swab PCR tests and blood sampling performed. Healthcare workers were recruited between 23 and 31 March 2020, during the week of the UK lockdown, and were followed weekly for up to roughly 15 weeks. Comment on this clonotype: Its antigen is unknown. Per-base quality was not reported, and no clone a single base away is much larger than it.

Library generation was performed with 5' RACE. Sequencing instrument: NextSeq 500. The TCR library protocol attached unique molecular identifiers to individual cDNA molecules to correct for sequencing error and PCR bias. Sequencing covered both TCR alpha and beta chains, and within each sample the abundances of alpha and beta sequences were tightly co-correlated. Concerning the study's data processing: V gene, J gene and CDR3 annotation of TCR sequences was performed with Decombinator V4. TCRs were defined as expanded if a significant change between any two time points was detected under a Poisson model with p below 0.0001. TCR abundances were normalised to the total number of TCRs sequenced in each sample and reported as counts per million. MAIT TCRs were defined by TRAV1-2 paired with TRAJ12, TRAJ20 or TRAJ33, and iNKT TCRs by TRAV10 paired with TRAJ18. VDJdb, accessed on 1 November 2021, was searched for TCRs annotated for CMV, EBV and SARS-CoV-2, and TCRs annotated for more than one antigen were excluded. TCRdb passed the public sequencing reads through fastp at Q25 and MiXCR, retaining productive beta sequences. Identical CDR3 protein sequences are pooled into one entry, listed with their most common genes and DNA. What appears here as the V and J calls and clone size reflects TCRdb's work, not the paper's. The sample has more than 70,000 distinct CDR3 sequences on record, about 12% of them singletons. Approximately 7% of the sample is taken by the ten largest.

V is cut by 3 bases and J by 5 bases, and the space between the germline ends is 11 bases. CDR1 and CDR2 are drawn from the germline V gene: SGHDN, FVKESK. Taken from cysteine to phenylalanine, the CDR3 has 15 residues. Solely the CDR3 DNA is kept, with 45 bases framed from the first base. Rearrangement joined TRBV14 to TRBJ1-6; the D gene is perhaps TRBD1, from 5 matching bases. This TCR was recovered from an adult who was a healthcare worker with PCR-confirmed SARS-CoV-2 infection or an uninfected control (not recorded which). The sequenced material came from whole blood. The DNA is as follows: TGTGCCAGCAGCCATGAACAGGCCAATAATTCACCCCTCCACTTT. Its amino acids are CASSHEQANNSPLHF.